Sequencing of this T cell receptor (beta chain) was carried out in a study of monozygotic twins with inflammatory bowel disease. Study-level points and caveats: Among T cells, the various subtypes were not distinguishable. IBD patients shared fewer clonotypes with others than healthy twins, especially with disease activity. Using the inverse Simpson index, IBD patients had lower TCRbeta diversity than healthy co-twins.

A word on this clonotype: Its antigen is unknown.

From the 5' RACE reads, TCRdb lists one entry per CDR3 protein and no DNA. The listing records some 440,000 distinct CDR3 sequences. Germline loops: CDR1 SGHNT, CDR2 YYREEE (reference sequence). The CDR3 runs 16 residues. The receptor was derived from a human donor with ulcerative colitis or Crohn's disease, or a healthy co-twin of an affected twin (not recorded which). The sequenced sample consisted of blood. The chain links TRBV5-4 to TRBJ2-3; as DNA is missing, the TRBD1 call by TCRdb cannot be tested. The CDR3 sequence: CASSQKTGVSTDTQYF.